What follows are 28 T cell receptor beta chains derived from one specimen sequenced in a study of glioma-infiltrating T cells after dendritic cell vaccination (dated by TCRdb to the mid-2010s). The library was generated by the immunoSEQ multiplex PCR assay. TCRdb took this table from immuneACCESS and kept in-frame rearrangements with V and J called. Such tables lack part of the clones; where checked against another copy, unresolved V genes explain under half of the gap, and the rest is unexplained. The sample yields 90,000 to 95,000 clones; around four fifths were counted once. The ten largest clones represent 2.1% of the sample. The time point label corresponds to: after dendritic cell vaccination, including at tumor progression/relapse. Sequencing was performed on blood, taken after dendritic cell vaccination. The receptors were sampled from a human donor with glioblastoma.

In nucleotides, the CDR3 is TGCGCCAGCAGCCATGCGCCCGGACAGCTATCCTATAATTCACCCCTCCACTTT. Translation gives CASSHAPGQLSYNSPLHF. This chain joins TRBV4-1 and TRBJ1-6, with D tentatively TRBD1 (6 bases). The CDR3 runs 18 residues. Germline CDR1 is MGHRA and CDR2 is YSYEKL. The V end lost 3 bases, the J end lost 1 base, and 16 bases lay between the germline ends.

V usage is TRBV18 and J usage is TRBJ2-7, with D possibly matching TRBD1 (6 bases). Trimming pared 6 bases from V and 5 bases from J, leaving 17 bases between. The CDR3 spans 14 residues. Per the germline V gene, CDR1 is KGHSH and CDR2 is LQKENI. This CDR3 is CASSQSQGTHEQYF. Written as DNA, the CDR3 is TGTGCCAGCTCGCAATCACAGGGTACACACGAGCAGTACTTC.

The chain joins TRBV6-5 to TRBJ2-7; a weak D match, TRBD1 (6 bases). CDR1 MNHEY and CDR2 SVGAGI come from the germline V gene. The CDR3 sequence is 15 residues long. V lost 6 bases and J 3 bases, leaving 18 bases between the germline ends. CDR3 amino acids: CASSVRQDLGYEQYF. The CDR3 nucleotides read TGTGCCAGCAGCGTCCGACAGGATTTGGGCTACGAGCAGTACTTC.

This clone was counted once. The rearrangement joins TRBV30 to TRBJ1-5; possible D gene TRBD1, 6 bases. V shed 0 bases and J shed 7 bases, with 10 bases lying between them. In germline, CDR1 is GTSNPN, CDR2 SVGIG (reference sequence). The CDR3 has 13 residues. The CDR3 loop reads CAWSVQGQQPQHF. In nucleotides, the CDR3 is TGTGCCTGGAGTGTACAGGGACAACAGCCCCAGCATTTT.

V usage is TRBV5-1 and J usage is TRBJ1-1; 9 bases are shared with TRBD1. The ends lost 3 bases at V and 1 base at J; junction bases unmatched: 4. CDR1 is SGHRS and CDR2 is YFSETQ in the germline V gene. CDR3 length: 15 residues. Written as DNA, the CDR3 is TGCGCCAGCAGCTGGACAGGGGCGGAGAACACTGAAGCTTTCTTT. Protein product: CASSWTGAENTEAFF.

The rearrangement uses TRBV18 and TRBJ2-1; 7 bases fit TRBD1. Germline-derived CDR1 and CDR2 are KGHSH and LQKENI. The J segment lost 6 bases and the V segment lost 3 bases, leaving 8 bases of the junction unmatched. The CDR3 is 15 amino acids. DNA for the CDR3: TGTGCCAGCTCACCGACAGGGACGGGCGGCAATGAGCAGTTCTTC. Translation: CASSPTGTGGNEQFF. Full variable domain (outside the CDR3, taken from reference TRBV18 and TRBJ2-1): NAGVMQNPRHLVRRRGQEARLRCSPMKGHSHVYWYRQLPEEGLKFMVYLQKENIIDESGMPKERFSAEFPKEGPSILRIQQVVRGDSAAYFCASSPTGTGGNEQFFGPGTRLTVL.

The chain couples TRBV5-1 to TRBJ2-7; TRBD1 might be the D (6 bases). The CDR3 is made up of 14 amino acids. V was shortened by 4 bases and J by 8 bases, with 19 bases between the two germline ends. Germline CDR1 reads SGHRS; CDR2 reads YFSETQ. Here the CDR3 reads CASSPRAGDVQQYF. The CDR3 DNA follows: TGCGCCAGCAGCCCCAGGGCAGGGGATGTACAGCAGTACTTC.

This clone was detected a few times. The rearrangement links TRBV6-6 to TRBJ2-5, with 8 nucleotides matching TRBD1. CDR1 and CDR2 (germline): MNHNY, SVGAGI (reference sequence). CDR3 length: 16 amino acids. V shed 1 base, J shed 5 bases, and the junction held 9 bases outside the gene matches. The CDR3 DNA is TGTGCCAGCAGTTACTACGGCAGGGGGCTTGGGGAGACCCAGTACTTC. The encoded protein is CASSYYGRGLGETQYF.

This rearrangement joins TRBV6-6 to TRBJ2-7; the match to TRBD2 covers 11 bases. This CDR3 region has 15 residues. The trim removed 5 bases at V and 5 bases at J, leaving 8 bases unmatched. The germline CDR1 and CDR2 sequences are MNHNY and SVGAGI (reference sequence). This CDR3 is CASSLGTSGTHEQYV. In DNA form, the CDR3 reads TGTGCCAGCAGTCTCGGGACTAGCGGAACCCACGAGCAGTACGTC.

The V and J genes are TRBV7-8 and TRBJ1-2; 7 bases map to TRBD1. This CDR3 is built from 17 residues. J lost 4 bases, V lost 2 bases, and 13 bases had no gene match. Germline-derived CDR1 and CDR2 are SGHVS and FQNEAQ. In DNA, the CDR3 is TGTGCCAGCAGCTTAAAATTGACAGGGCAAAGAAGCTATGGCTACACCTTC. It specifies CASSLKLTGQRSYGYTF.

Here the CDR3 reads CASSIWTGGYEKLFF. CDR3 nucleotides: TGTGCCAGCAGCATTTGGACAGGGGGATATGAAAAACTGTTTTTT. This sequence joins TRBV7-9 and TRBJ1-4; TRBD1 aligns across 10 bases. The CDR3 is made up of 15 amino acids. J was trimmed by 6 bases and V by 5 bases; bases with no gene match: 6. CDR1 and CDR2 (germline): SEHNR, FQNEAQ (reference sequence).

V usage is TRBV5-1 and J usage is TRBJ2-2; D call uncertain. Germline V gene lookup returns CDR1 SGHRS and CDR2 YFSETQ. V was clipped by 2 bases and J by 6 bases, with 11 bases between them. The CDR3 spans 14 residues. The CDR3 DNA is TGCGCCAGCAGCTTTCTGGGCTCGGCCGGGGAGCTGTTTTTT. Translating gives CASSFLGSAGELFF. The full variable domain, with the rest looked up from reference TRBV5-1 and TRBJ2-2, is KAGVTQTPRYLIKTRGQQVTLSCSPISGHRSVSWYQQTPGQGLQFLFEYFSETQRNKGNFPGRFSGRQFSNSRSEMNVSTLELGDSALYLCASSFLGSAGELFFGEGSRLTVL.

V is TRBV2 and J is TRBJ2-5; D possibly corresponds to TRBD2 (6 bases). Trimming stripped 2 bases from V and 7 bases from J, with 20 bases between. CDR1 SNHLY and CDR2 FYNNEI come from the germline V gene. The CDR3 extends over 16 amino acids. The CDR3 DNA follows: TGTGCCAGCAGTGAAATCCCCGGTCCCGCGGGGTTGACCCAGTACTTC. This translates into CASSEIPGPAGLTQYF.

The chain couples TRBV19 to TRBJ1-1; 11 bases line up with TRBD1. The germline V gene has CDR1 LNHDA and CDR2 SQIVND (reference sequence). CDR3 length equals 17 residues. Trimming at V came to 4 bases and at J to 5 bases, leaving 12 bases not matched to a gene. CDR3 nucleotides: TGTGCCAGTAGTAACCCGGGACAGGGGGGGTTTCGGACTGAAGCTTTCTTT. It translates to CASSNPGQGGFRTEAFF. The whole variable domain, remainder taken from reference TRBV19 and TRBJ1-1, is DGGITQSPKYLFRKEGQNVTLSCEQNLNHDAMYWYRQDPGQGLRLIYYSQIVNDFQKGDIAEGYSVSREKKESFPLTVTSAQKNPTAFYLCASSNPGQGGFRTEAFFGQGTRLTVV.

V is TRBV7-6 and J is TRBJ1-5; TRBD1 might be the D (6 bases). Trimming took off 6 bases at V and 10 bases at J, with 22 bases between the two ends. The CDR3 spans 15 residues. Germline V lookup: CDR1 SGHVS, CDR2 FNYEAQ. The CDR3 here is CASSSGTGTSGPQHF. CDR3 DNA sequence: TGTGCCAGCAGTTCAGGAACAGGGACCTCGGGCCCCCAGCATTTT.

This clone showed up just once. The chain combines TRBV30 with TRBJ1-4; D remains ambiguous. With 0 bases removed from V and 8 bases from J, the gap between germline ends came to 25 bases. Germline V gene lookup returns CDR1 GTSNPN and CDR2 SVGIG (reference sequence). The CDR3 consists of 18 residues. DNA for the CDR3: TGTGCCTGGAGTGTACTAGAAGGGAGAGGTCGGGTCGGGGAAAAACTGTTTTTT. Amino acid sequence: CAWSVLEGRGRVGEKLFF.

The chain recombines TRBV27 with TRBJ1-5; the D is unclear. Germline V lookup: CDR1 MNHEY, CDR2 SMNVEV (reference sequence). V was shortened by 2 bases and J by 2 bases, with 10 bases between the two germline ends. The length of the CDR3 is 15 residues. The CDR3, as DNA: TGTGCCAGCAGTTTACAAGCTAGCGGCAATCAGCCCCAGCATTTT. As protein: CASSLQASGNQPQHF.

This clone was counted a single time. This sequence joins TRBV6-1 and TRBJ2-3, with D maybe TRBD2 (6 bases). The CDR3 is 14 residues long. V shed 3 bases and J shed 3 bases, with 10 bases lying between them. Germline CDR1 MNHNS, CDR2 SASEGT. CDR3: CASSDGSGTDTQYF. As DNA, the CDR3 is TGTGCCAGCAGTGATGGAAGCGGGACAGATACGCAGTATTTT.

The chain links TRBV6-5 to TRBJ2-3; 7 nucleotides agree with TRBD2. The CDR3 has 14 amino acids. J was trimmed by 2 bases and V by 4 bases; bases with no gene match: 3. The germline gives CDR1 MNHEY, CDR2 SVGAGI. The CDR3 is CASSWAGVTDTQYF. The CDR3 DNA reads as TGTGCCAGCAGTTGGGCGGGGGTCACAGATACGCAGTATTTT.

Only one count was recorded for this clone. For the CDR3, the DNA is TGTGCCAGCAGCCAAAGTACAGGGCTTGGGTATGGCTACACCTTC. It codes for CASSQSTGLGYGYTF. This chain connects TRBV5-4 to TRBJ1-2; possible D gene TRBD1, 6 bases. CDR3 length equals 15 residues. The ends were cut back, 4 bases at V and 5 bases at J, with 18 bases in the middle. Germline V gene sequence: CDR1 SGHNT, CDR2 YYREEE (reference sequence).

This chain uses TRBV5-1 with TRBJ1-1; possible D gene TRBD1, 5 bases. The germline gives CDR1 SGHRS, CDR2 YFSETQ. The CDR3 totals 13 residues. V lost 5 bases and J lost 1, with 9 bases in between. This chain's CDR3 is CASRGQGNTEAFF. In DNA form, the CDR3 reads TGCGCCAGCAGGGGGCAGGGGAACACTGAAGCTTTCTTT. Supplemented by reference TRBV5-1 and TRBJ1-1, the full variable domain reads KAGVTQTPRYLIKTRGQQVTLSCSPISGHRSVSWYQQTPGQGLQFLFEYFSETQRNKGNFPGRFSGRQFSNSRSEMNVSTLELGDSALYLCASRGQGNTEAFFGQGTRLTVV.

The genes are TRBV27 and TRBJ1-5; no definite D call. Deletions cut 7 bases from V and 4 bases from J, with 11 bases between. Germline assignment: CDR1 MNHEY and CDR2 SMNVEV (reference sequence). The CDR3 has 13 residues. The CDR3 nucleotides read TGTGCCAGCACTATGTATGCTAATCAGCCCCAGCATTTT. Protein product: CASTMYANQPQHF.

This clone was recorded only once. The rearrangement joins TRBV18 to TRBJ1-5, with TRBD1 matching over 8 bases. The CDR3 runs 15 residues. Trimming took 3 bases from V and 4 from J; bases not matched to a gene: 5. CDR1 is KGHSH and CDR2 is LQKENI in the germline V gene. CDR3 bases: TGTGCCAGCTCACCCGGGACAGGTGCTAATCAGCCCCAGCATTTT. Translating gives CASSPGTGANQPQHF. Variable domain in full (rest from reference TRBV18 and TRBJ1-5): NAGVMQNPRHLVRRRGQEARLRCSPMKGHSHVYWYRQLPEEGLKFMVYLQKENIIDESGMPKERFSAEFPKEGPSILRIQQVVRGDSAAYFCASSPGTGANQPQHFGDGTRLSIL.

This clone was counted a few times. In the same sample, other DNA sequences code for this CDR3. The CDR3 DNA is TGTGCCAGCAGCTTGACTAGCAGCACAGATACGCAGTATTTT. Its protein is CASSLTSSTDTQYF. V and J are TRBV11-3 and TRBJ2-3, with 7 bases lining up with TRBD2. Germline V gene lookup returns CDR1 SGHNT and CDR2 YENEEA. The CDR3 is 14 residues long. The ends lost 3 bases at V and 0 bases at J; junction bases unmatched: 0.

This sequence joins TRBV5-1 and TRBJ2-3, with D maybe TRBD2 (6 bases). CDR1 and CDR2 from the germline V gene are SGHRS and YFSETQ. The V end was cut by 2 bases, the J end by 4 bases, with 14 bases between. The CDR3 loop spans 15 amino acids. DNA of the CDR3: TGCGCCAGCAGCTTCACGGGGGAGCCAGCAGATACGCAGTATTTT. Encoded protein: CASSFTGEPADTQYF.

This clone was counted between two and nine times. The V and J genes are TRBV6-4 and TRBJ1-5; perhaps TRBD1 as D (5 bases). The germline V and J ends were trimmed by 6 bases and 2 bases, with 23 bases remaining between them. Germline-derived CDR1 and CDR2 are MRHNA and SNTAGT. The CDR3 runs to 18 residues. The chain's CDR3 is CASSPRGDEGRGNQPQHF. The CDR3 nucleotides read TGTGCCAGCAGCCCCCGGGGGGATGAGGGACGAGGCAATCAGCCCCAGCATTTT.

A few counts support this clone. CDR3: CASSQLGLVTYNEQFF. In nucleotides, the CDR3 is TGCGCCAGCAGCCAATTAGGCCTAGTTACCTACAATGAGCAGTTCTTC. The rearrangement joins TRBV4-1 to TRBJ2-1; no clear D. CDR1 and CDR2 (germline): MGHRA, YSYEKL. V shed 2 bases and J shed 2 bases, with 13 bases lying between them. The CDR3 is made up of 16 amino acids.

The rearrangement uses TRBV30 and TRBJ2-7; possible D gene TRBD1, 5 bases. Trimming shortened V by 0 bases and J by 3 bases, and 9 bases separated the two germline ends. Germline-derived CDR1 and CDR2 are GTSNPN and SVGIG (reference sequence). This CDR3 has 13 amino acids. DNA of the CDR3: TGTGCCTGGAGTGTGGACACGAACTACGAGCAGTACGTC. As protein: CAWSVDTNYEQYV.